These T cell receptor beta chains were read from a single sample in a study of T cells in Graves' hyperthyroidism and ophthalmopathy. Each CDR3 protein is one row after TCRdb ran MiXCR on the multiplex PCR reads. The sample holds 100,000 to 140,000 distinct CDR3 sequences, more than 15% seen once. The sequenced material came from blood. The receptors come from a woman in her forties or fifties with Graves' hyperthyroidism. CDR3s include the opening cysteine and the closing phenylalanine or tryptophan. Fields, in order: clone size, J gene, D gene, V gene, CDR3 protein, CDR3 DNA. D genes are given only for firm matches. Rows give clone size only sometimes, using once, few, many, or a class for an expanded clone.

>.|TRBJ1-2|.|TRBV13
CASRTNYGYTF
TGTGCCAGCAGGACGAACTATGGCTACACCTTC
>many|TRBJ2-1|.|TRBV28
CASSLYEGNEQFF
TGTGCCAGCAGTTTATACGAGGGCAATGAGCAGTTCTTC
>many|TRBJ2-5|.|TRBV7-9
CASSLDQRETQYF
TGTGCCAGCAGCTTAGACCAGAGGGAGACCCAGTACTTC
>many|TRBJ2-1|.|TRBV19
CASSTDSGNDNEQFF
TGTGCCAGTAGTACCGATTCGGGGAATGACAATGAGCAGTTCTTC
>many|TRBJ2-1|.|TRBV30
CAWSVGQGNEQFF
TGTGCCTGGAGTGTAGGGCAGGGGAATGAGCAGTTCTTC
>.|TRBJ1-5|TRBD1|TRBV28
CASSLFHLTGTQPQHF
TGTGCCAGCAGTTTATTTCATTTGACAGGGACTCAGCCCCAGCATTTT
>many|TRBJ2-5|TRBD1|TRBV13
CASSSNRGVGETQYF
TGTGCCAGCAGCTCAAACAGGGGCGTGGGAGAGACCCAGTACTTC
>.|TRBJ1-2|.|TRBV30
CAWMTDNYGYTF
TGTGCCTGGATGACAGACAACTATGGCTACACCTTC
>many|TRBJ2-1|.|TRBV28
CASSLGAHNEQFF
TGTGCCAGCAGCTTAGGGGCCCACAATGAGCAGTTCTTC
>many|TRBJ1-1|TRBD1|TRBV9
CASSVTGGGTEAFF
TGTGCCAGCAGCGTCACAGGGGGGGGCACTGAAGCTTTCTTT
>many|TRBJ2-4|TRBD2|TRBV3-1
CASSPVQGTAREGAKNIQYF
TGTGCCAGCAGCCCCGTACAGGGGACCGCGCGGGAGGGGGCCAAAAACATTCAGTACTTC
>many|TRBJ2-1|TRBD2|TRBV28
CASSGTSGSQYNEQFF
TGTGCCAGCAGTGGGACTAGCGGGAGTCAGTACAATGAGCAGTTCTTC
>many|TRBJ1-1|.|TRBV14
CASSQGAGLLNTEAFF
TGTGCCAGCAGCCAAGGGGCAGGGCTGTTGAACACTGAAGCTTTCTTT
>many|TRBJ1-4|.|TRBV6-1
CASSDRGWKEEKLFF
TGTGCCAGCAGTGACAGAGGGTGGAAGGAGGAAAAACTGTTTTTT
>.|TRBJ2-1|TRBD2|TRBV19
CASTWTSVYNEQFF
TGTGCCAGTACCTGGACTAGCGTCTACAATGAGCAGTTCTTC
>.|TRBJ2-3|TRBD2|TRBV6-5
CASSLLAGDTQYF
TGTGCCAGCAGTTTACTAGCGGGGGATACGCAGTATTTT
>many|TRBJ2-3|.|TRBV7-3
CASSLLSGTDTQYF
TGTGCCAGCAGCTTACTCTCTGGCACAGATACGCAGTATTTT
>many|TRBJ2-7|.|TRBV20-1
CSARDDKLLYEQYF
TGCAGTGCTAGAGACGACAAGTTGCTCTACGAGCAGTACTTC
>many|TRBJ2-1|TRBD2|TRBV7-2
CASSLDGGRSYNEQFF
TGTGCCAGCAGCTTAGACGGCGGGAGGTCCTACAATGAGCAGTTCTTC
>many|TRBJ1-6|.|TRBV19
CASSMVNSPLHF
TGTGCCAGTAGTATGGTCAATTCACCCCTCCACTTT
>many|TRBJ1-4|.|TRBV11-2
CASSPSGEGKLFF
TGTGCCAGCAGCCCCTCCGGGGAGGGGAAACTGTTTTTT
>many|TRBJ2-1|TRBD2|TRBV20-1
CSAPSGSSGEQFF
TGCAGTGCTCCTAGCGGGAGCTCCGGTGAGCAGTTCTTC
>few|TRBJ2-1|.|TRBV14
CASSQEGYYNEQFF
TGTGCCAGCAGCCAAGAAGGATACTACAATGAGCAGTTCTTC
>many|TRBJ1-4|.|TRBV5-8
CASSSPGATNEKLFF
TGTGCCAGCAGCTCCCCGGGTGCAACTAATGAAAAACTGTTTTTT
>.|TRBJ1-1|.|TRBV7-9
CASSLGSGSLTEAFF
TGTGCCAGCAGCTTAGGGTCGGGCTCGTTGACTGAAGCTTTCTTT
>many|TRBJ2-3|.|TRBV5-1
CASSKDLGTDTQYF
TGCGCCAGCAGCAAGGACCTGGGAACAGATACGCAGTATTTT
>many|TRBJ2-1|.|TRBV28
CASSLGNNEQFF
TGTGCCAGCAGTTTGGGCAACAATGAGCAGTTCTTC
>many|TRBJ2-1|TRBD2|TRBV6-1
CASTGGLANNEQFF
TGTGCCAGCACCGGGGGACTAGCGAACAATGAGCAGTTCTTC
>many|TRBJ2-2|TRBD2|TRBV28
CASLTSGATGELFF
TGTGCCAGCTTGACTAGCGGGGCCACCGGGGAGCTGTTTTTT
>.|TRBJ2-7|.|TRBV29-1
CSVEGGGREQYF
TGCAGCGTTGAGGGCGGGGGCCGCGAGCAGTACTTC
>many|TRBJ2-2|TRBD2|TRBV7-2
CASSRQSGGRVGELFF
TGTGCCAGCAGCCGACAGAGCGGGGGAAGGGTCGGGGAGCTGTTTTTT
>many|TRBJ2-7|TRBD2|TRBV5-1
CASSFPGTSGEQYF
TGCGCCAGCAGCTTCCCCGGGACTAGCGGCGAGCAGTACTTC